The 14 T cell receptor beta chains below come from one sample, sequenced in a study of T cells after yellow fever vaccination. TCRdb called the 5' RACE reads again in MiXCR, with one record for every CDR3 protein. The sample consists of 500,000 to 650,000 distinct CDR3 sequences, more than 9% of them appearing once. The sequencing used PBMCs, collected on the day of the yellow fever booster vaccination. All receptors come from a man younger than 45 who received the YFV17D yellow fever vaccine.

This clonotype was detected a few times. The J gene is TRBJ2-4, the V gene TRBV7-9, with 8 bases matching TRBD1. CDR3 length equals 14 residues. Germline V CDR1 and CDR2: SEHNR, FQNEAQ (reference sequence). V gave up 5 bases and J gave up 8 bases; unmatched junction bases: 8. CDR3 sequence (DNA): TGTGCCAGCAGCCCGCGGACAGGGTGGGACATTCAGTACTTC. This sequence encodes CASSPRTGWDIQYF.

This clonotype was detected only a few times. The chain joins TRBV6-2 or TRBV6-3 to TRBJ1-6; the match to TRBD1 covers 9 bases. The CDR3 spans 14 residues. V shed 7 bases and J 9 bases; nucleotides not matched to a gene: 7. Germline loops: CDR1 MNHEY, CDR2 SVGEGT. The CDR3 spells CASTPWDRASPLHF. The DNA of the CDR3 is TGTGCCAGCACCCCGTGGGACAGGGCTTCACCCCTCCACTTT.

The J gene is TRBJ2-1, the V gene TRBV20-1; TRBD1 aligns across 8 bases. The CDR3 totals 13 residues. V gave up 7 bases and J gave up 0 bases; unmatched junction bases: 2. Germline CDR1 reads DFQATT; CDR2 reads SNEGSKA (reference sequence). The CDR3 is CSGDRGSYNEQFF. CDR3 bases: TGCAGTGGTGACAGGGGCTCCTACAATGAGCAGTTCTTC.

This chain links TRBV20-1 with TRBJ1-1; D is possibly TRBD1 (5 bases). The CDR3 loop spans 15 amino acids. Germline CDR1 is DFQATT and CDR2 is SNEGSKA (reference sequence). V lost 0 bases to trimming and J lost 3 bases, with 14 bases between them. CDR3 DNA: TGCAGTGCTAGAGATTGGCAGGGATTGGACACTGAAGCTTTCTTT. Its translation is CSARDWQGLDTEAFF.

The chain recombines TRBV7-2 with TRBJ2-1; 10 bases align to TRBD2. Looked up from germline, CDR1 is SGHTA and CDR2 is FQGNSA. CDR3 length: 14 amino acids. J was trimmed by 7 bases and V by 5 bases; bases with no gene match: 5. CDR3 in amino acids: CASSRGLAENEQFF. CDR3 bases: TGTGCCAGCAGCCGTGGACTAGCGGAAAATGAGCAGTTCTTC.

In its sample, this clonotype was seen a few times. The chain uses TRBV14 and TRBJ2-7; D gene ambiguous. The V and J ends lost 1 base and 1 base respectively, with 8 bases between them. This CDR3 spans 14 amino acids. The germline CDR1 and CDR2 sequences are SGHDN and FVKESK. CDR3 in amino acids: CASSQVFTSYEQYF. CDR3 nucleotides: TGTGCCAGCAGCCAAGTCTTTACGTCCTACGAGCAGTACTTC.

This clonotype was seen ten or more times. V is TRBV5-1 and J is TRBJ2-5, with TRBD1 matching over 8 bases. This CDR3 is 15 amino acids long. The junction had 4 bases not matched to a gene; V was cut back by 2 bases and J by 1 base. CDR1 SGHRS and CDR2 YFSETQ come from the germline V gene. CDR3 coding DNA: TGCGCCAGCAGCTTCCACGGACAGGGCCAAGAGACCCAGTACTTC. Translated: CASSFHGQGQETQYF.

A few counts support this clonotype. The rearrangement joins TRBV30 to TRBJ2-3; perhaps D is TRBD1 or TRBD2 (5 bases each). The V gene's germline CDR1 is GTSNPN and CDR2 SVGIG (reference sequence). The CDR3 has 15 amino acids. Trimming took off 1 base at V and 0 bases at J, with 11 bases between the two ends. The CDR3 loop is CAWSAPGPSTDTQYF. CDR3 coding DNA: TGTGCCTGGAGTGCACCGGGACCCAGCACAGATACGCAGTATTTT.

The rearrangement uses TRBV14 and TRBJ2-2; a weak D match, TRBD1 (5 bases). Trimming removed 0 bases from V and 5 bases from J, with 13 bases in between. The CDR3 totals 16 residues. In germline, CDR1 is SGHDN, CDR2 FVKESK. CDR3 DNA sequence: TGTGCCAGCAGCCAAGATCTGACAGCTAGAACCGGGGAGCTGTTTTTT. It is translated as CASSQDLTARTGELFF.

This clonotype was counted between two and nine times. The chain couples TRBV20-1 to TRBJ2-7, with D perhaps TRBD1 (6 bases). CDR3 size: 14 residues. V shed 5 bases and J shed 3 bases, with 17 bases lying between them. Germline lookup yields CDR1 DFQATT and CDR2 SNEGSKA (reference sequence). The CDR3 loop is CSAPEPGHHYEQYF. CDR3 DNA: TGCAGTGCTCCAGAACCGGGACACCACTACGAGCAGTACTTC.

J is TRBJ2-7 and V is TRBV27; 7 bases line up with TRBD1. CDR3 size: 14 residues. The germline gives CDR1 MNHEY, CDR2 SMNVEV (reference sequence). V dropped 0 bases and J dropped 8; count of bases not matched to a gene: 7. The CDR3 reads CASSLSPGQSKQYF. Here the CDR3 DNA reads TGTGCCAGCAGTTTATCGCCGGGACAGTCCAAGCAGTACTTC.

DNA of the CDR3: TGTGCCAGCAGCGCCGAAGGGAGAGGGACTAGCACAGATACGCAGTATTTT. This sequence encodes CASSAEGRGTSTDTQYF. The gene calls are TRBV9 and TRBJ2-3, with D perhaps TRBD2 (6 bases). Trimming cost V 3 bases and J 0 bases, with 17 bases left between them. This CDR3 is 17 amino acids long. Germline V CDR1 and CDR2: SGDLS, YYNGEE.

This clonotype is a singleton in its sample. The chain joins TRBV5-4 to TRBJ2-6; 8 bases fit TRBD2. Germline V gene data show CDR1 as SGHNT and CDR2 as YYREEE (reference sequence). The CDR3 is 17 amino acids. The J segment lost 2 bases and the V segment lost 2 bases, leaving 6 bases of the junction unmatched. The CDR3 spells CASSFAGTRAGANVLTF. The DNA of the CDR3 is TGTGCCAGCAGCTTTGCCGGGACTAGAGCTGGGGCCAACGTCCTGACTTTC.

This rearrangement joins TRBV7-2 to TRBJ2-5; D gene ambiguous. CDR3 length equals 12 residues. The germline V and J ends were trimmed by 1 base and 7 bases, with 7 bases remaining between them. Germline V gene sequence: CDR1 SGHTA, CDR2 FQGNSA. CDR3: CASSLVSPTQYF. CDR3 sequence (DNA): TGTGCCAGCAGCTTAGTGTCTCCGACCCAGTACTTC. The full variable domain, in which reference TRBV7-2 and TRBJ2-5 provide the parts outside the CDR3, is GAGVSQSPSNKVTEKGKDVELRCDPISGHTALYWYRQSLGQGLEFLIYFQGNSAPDKSGLPSDRFSAERTGGSVSTLTIQRTQQEDSAVYLCASSLVSPTQYFGPGTRLLVL.